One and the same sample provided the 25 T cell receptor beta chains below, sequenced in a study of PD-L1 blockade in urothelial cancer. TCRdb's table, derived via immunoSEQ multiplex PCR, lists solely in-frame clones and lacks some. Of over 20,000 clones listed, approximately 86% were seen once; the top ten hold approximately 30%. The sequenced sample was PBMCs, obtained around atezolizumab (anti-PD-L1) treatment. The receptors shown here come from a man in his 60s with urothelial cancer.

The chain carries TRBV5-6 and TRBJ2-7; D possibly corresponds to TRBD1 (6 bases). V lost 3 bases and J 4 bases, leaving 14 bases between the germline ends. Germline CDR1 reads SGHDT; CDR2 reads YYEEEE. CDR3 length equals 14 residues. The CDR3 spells CASSSLVQGYEQYF. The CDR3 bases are TGTGCCAGCAGCTCCCTGGTCCAGGGGTACGAGCAGTACTTC.

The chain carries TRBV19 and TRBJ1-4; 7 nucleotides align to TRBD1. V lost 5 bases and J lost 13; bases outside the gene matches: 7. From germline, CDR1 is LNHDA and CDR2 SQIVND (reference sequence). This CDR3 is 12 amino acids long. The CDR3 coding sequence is TGTGCCAGTAGTGGGGACAGCCCTTTACTGTTTTTT. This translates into CASSGDSPLLFF.

The CDR3 DNA is TGTGCCACCAGCAGAGGGGCCGGGGGCAATCAGCCCCAGCATTTT. As protein: CATSRGAGGNQPQHF. The gene calls are TRBV15 and TRBJ1-5; D is ambiguous. Per germline, CDR1 LNHNV and CDR2 YYDKDF (reference sequence). The length of the CDR3 is 15 residues. The V end was cut by 1 base, the J end by 2 bases, with 9 bases between.

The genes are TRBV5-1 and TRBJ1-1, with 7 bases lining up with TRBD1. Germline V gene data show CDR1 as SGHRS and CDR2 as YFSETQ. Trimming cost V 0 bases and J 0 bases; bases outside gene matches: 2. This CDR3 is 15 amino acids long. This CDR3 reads CASSLGDRMNTEAFF. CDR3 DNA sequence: TGCGCCAGCAGCTTGGGGGACAGAATGAACACTGAAGCTTTCTTT.

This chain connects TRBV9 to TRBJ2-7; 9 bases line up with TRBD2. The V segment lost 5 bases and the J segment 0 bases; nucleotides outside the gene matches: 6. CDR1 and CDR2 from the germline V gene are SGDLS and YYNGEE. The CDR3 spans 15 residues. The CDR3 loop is CASSTSGGSSYEQYF. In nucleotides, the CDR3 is TGTGCCAGCAGTACAAGCGGGGGGAGCTCCTACGAGCAGTACTTC.

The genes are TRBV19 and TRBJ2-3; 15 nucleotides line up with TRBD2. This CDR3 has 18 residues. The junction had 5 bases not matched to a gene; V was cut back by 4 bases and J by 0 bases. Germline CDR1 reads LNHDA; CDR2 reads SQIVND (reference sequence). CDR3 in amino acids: CASSRGLAGGASTDTQYF. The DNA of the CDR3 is TGTGCCAGTAGTAGGGGACTAGCGGGGGGCGCTAGCACAGATACGCAGTATTTT.

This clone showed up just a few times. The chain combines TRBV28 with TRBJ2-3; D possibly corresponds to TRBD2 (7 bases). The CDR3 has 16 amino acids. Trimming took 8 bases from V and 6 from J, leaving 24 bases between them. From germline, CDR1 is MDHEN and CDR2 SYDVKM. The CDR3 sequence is CASEGKGGPLSDTQYF. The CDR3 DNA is TGTGCCAGCGAGGGGAAGGGGGGGCCGTTATCGGATACGCAGTATTTT.

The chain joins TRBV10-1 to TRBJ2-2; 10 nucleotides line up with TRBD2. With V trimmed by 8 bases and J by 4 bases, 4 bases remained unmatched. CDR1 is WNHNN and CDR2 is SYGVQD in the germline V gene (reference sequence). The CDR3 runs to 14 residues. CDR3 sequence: CASQLAGSTGELFF. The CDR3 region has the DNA TGCGCCAGCCAACTAGCGGGAAGCACCGGGGAGCTGTTTTTT.

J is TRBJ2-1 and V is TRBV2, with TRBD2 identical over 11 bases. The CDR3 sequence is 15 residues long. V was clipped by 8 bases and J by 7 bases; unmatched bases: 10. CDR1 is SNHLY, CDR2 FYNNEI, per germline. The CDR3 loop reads CASPRVAGGGNEQFF. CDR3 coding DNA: TGTGCCAGCCCTCGGGTAGCGGGAGGGGGTAATGAGCAGTTCTTC.

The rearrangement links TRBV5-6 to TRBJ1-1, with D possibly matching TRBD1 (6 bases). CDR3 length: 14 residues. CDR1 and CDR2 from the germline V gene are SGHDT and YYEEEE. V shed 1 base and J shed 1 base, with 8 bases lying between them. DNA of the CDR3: TGTGCCAGCAGCTTGACAGGGAGGAACACTGAAGCTTTCTTT. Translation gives CASSLTGRNTEAFF.

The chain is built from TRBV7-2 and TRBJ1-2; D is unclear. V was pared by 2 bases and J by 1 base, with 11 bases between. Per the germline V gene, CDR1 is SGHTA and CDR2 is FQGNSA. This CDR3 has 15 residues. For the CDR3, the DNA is TGTGCCAGCAGCTTACTTAGCGCCGTTAACTATGGCTACACCTTC. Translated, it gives CASSLLSAVNYGYTF. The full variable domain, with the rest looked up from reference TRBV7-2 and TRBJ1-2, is GAGVSQSPSNKVTEKGKDVELRCDPISGHTALYWYRQSLGQGLEFLIYFQGNSAPDKSGLPSDRFSAERTGGSVSTLTIQRTQQEDSAVYLCASSLLSAVNYGYTFGSGTRLTVV.

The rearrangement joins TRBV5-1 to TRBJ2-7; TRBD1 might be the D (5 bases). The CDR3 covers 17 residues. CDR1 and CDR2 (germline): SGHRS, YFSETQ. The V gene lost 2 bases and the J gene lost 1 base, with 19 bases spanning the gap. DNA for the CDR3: TGCGCCAGCAGCTTTTCCGCCGACAGCTACCCGTCCTACGAGCAGTACTTC. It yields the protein CASSFSADSYPSYEQYF.

The CDR3 reads CASSIPWRNTEAFF. CDR3 nucleotides: TGTGCCAGTAGTATACCATGGAGGAACACTGAAGCTTTCTTT. The rearrangement links TRBV19 to TRBJ1-1; D unresolved. Per germline, CDR1 LNHDA and CDR2 SQIVND (reference sequence). V lost 2 bases to trimming and J lost 1 base, with 8 bases between them. The CDR3 length is 14 residues.

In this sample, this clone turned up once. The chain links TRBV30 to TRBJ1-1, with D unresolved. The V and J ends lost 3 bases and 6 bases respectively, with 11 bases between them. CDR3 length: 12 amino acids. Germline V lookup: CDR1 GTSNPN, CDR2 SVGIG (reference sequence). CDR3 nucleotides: TGTGCCTGGAGCGGGAGGGTCCCTGAAGCTTTCTTT. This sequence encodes CAWSGRVPEAFF.

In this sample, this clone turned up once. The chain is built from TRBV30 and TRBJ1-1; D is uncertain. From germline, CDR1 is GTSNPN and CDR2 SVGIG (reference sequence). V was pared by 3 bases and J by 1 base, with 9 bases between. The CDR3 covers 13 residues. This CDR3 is CAWRAAANTEAFF. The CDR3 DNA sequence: TGTGCCTGGAGAGCGGCCGCGAACACTGAAGCTTTCTTT.

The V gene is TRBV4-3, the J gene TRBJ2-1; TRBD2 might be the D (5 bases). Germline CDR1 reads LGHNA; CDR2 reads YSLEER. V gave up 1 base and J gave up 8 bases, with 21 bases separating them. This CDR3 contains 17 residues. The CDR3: CASSQVPSATPEDEQFF. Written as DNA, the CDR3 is TGCGCCAGCAGCCAAGTTCCGAGCGCGACCCCGGAGGATGAGCAGTTCTTC.

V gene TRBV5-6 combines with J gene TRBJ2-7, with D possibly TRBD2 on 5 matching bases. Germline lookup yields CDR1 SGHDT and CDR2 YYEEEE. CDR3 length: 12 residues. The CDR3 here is CVPRRLLREQYF. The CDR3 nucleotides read TGTGTGCCTCGGCGACTACTACGCGAGCAGTACTTC.

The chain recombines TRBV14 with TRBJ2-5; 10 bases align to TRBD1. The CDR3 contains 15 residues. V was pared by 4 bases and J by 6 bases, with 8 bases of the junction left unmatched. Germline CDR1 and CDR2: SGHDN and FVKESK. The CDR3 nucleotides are TGTGCCAGCAGCCGGACGACAGGGGGCGTTCAGACCCAGTACTTC. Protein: CASSRTTGGVQTQYF. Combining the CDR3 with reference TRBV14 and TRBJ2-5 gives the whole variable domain EAGVTQFPSHSVIEKGQTVTLRCDPISGHDNLYWYRRVMGKEIKFLLHFVKESKQDESGMPNNRFLAERTGGTYSTLKVQPAELEDSGVYFCASSRTTGGVQTQYFGPGTRLLVL.

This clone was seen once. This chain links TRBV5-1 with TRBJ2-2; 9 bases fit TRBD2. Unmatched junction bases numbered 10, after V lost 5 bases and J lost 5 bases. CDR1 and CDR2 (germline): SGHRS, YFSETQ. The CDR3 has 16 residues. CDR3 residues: CASSHLSGSDTGELFF. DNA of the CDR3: TGCGCCAGCAGTCACCTTAGCGGGAGTGATACCGGGGAGCTGTTTTTT.

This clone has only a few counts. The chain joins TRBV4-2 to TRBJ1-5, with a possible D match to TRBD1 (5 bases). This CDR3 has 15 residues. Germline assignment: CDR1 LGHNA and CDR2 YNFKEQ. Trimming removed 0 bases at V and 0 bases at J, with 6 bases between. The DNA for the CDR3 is TGTGCCAGCAGCCAAGACGACAGTAGCAATCAGCCCCAGCATTTT. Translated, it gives CASSQDDSSNQPQHF.

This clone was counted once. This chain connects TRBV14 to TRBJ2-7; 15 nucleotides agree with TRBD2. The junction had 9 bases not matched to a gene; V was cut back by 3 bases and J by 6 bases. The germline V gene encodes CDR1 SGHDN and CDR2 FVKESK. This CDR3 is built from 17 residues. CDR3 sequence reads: CASSHRGTSGGIGEQYF. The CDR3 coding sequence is TGTGCCAGCAGCCATCGCGGGACTAGCGGGGGGATCGGCGAGCAGTACTTC. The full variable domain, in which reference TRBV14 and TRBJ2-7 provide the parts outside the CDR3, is EAGVTQFPSHSVIEKGQTVTLRCDPISGHDNLYWYRRVMGKEIKFLLHFVKESKQDESGMPNNRFLAERTGGTYSTLKVQPAELEDSGVYFCASSHRGTSGGIGEQYFGPGTRLTVT.

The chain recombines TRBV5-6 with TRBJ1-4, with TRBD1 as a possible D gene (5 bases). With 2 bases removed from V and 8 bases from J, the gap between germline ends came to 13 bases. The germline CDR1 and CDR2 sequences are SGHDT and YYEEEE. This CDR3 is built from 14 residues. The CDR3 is CASSFAGLGEKLFF. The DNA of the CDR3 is TGTGCCAGCAGCTTTGCGGGGCTCGGAGAAAAACTGTTTTTT.

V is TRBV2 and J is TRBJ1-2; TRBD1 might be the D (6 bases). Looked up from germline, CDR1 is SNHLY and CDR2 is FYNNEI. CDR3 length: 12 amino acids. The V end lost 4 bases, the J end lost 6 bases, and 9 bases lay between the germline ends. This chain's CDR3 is CASSVTGHGYTF. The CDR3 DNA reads TGTGCCAGCAGTGTTACAGGGCATGGCTACACCTTC.

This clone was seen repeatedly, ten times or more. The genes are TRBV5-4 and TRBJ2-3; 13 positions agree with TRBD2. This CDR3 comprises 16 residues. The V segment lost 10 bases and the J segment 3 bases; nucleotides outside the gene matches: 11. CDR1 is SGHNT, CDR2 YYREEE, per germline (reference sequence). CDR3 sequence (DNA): TGTGCCGGCCGGACTAGCGGGAGTGGGAGGACAGATACGCAGTATTTT. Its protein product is CAGRTSGSGRTDTQYF. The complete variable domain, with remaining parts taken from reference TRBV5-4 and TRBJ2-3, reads ETGVTQSPTHLIKTRGQQVTLRCSSQSGHNTVSWYQQALGQGPQFIFQYYREEENGRGNFPPRFSGLQFPNYSSELNVNALELDDSALYLCAGRTSGSGRTDTQYFGPGTRLTVL.

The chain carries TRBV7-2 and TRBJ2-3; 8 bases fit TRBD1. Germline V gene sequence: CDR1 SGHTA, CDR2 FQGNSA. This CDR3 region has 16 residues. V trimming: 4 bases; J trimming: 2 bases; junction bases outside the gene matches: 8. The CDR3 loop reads CASSSTRDRLTDTQYF. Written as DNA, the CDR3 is TGTGCCAGCAGCTCGACCCGGGACAGGCTCACAGATACGCAGTATTTT.